The 22 T cell receptor beta chains below were found in one sample sequenced in a study of T cell responses to AZD1222 COVID-19 vaccine. Profiling relied on immunoSEQ multiplex PCR, and the TCRdb table lists in-frame clones only, not all of them. The profile shows about 94,000 clones, approximately 81% of them singletons. The material was peripheral blood, obtained 28 days after the second AZD1222 dose. Every receptor here comes from an adult who received the AZD1222 COVID-19 vaccine.

The chain employs TRBV7-9 and TRBJ1-4; D remains ambiguous. The CDR3 spans 14 residues. Germline CDR1 is SEHNR and CDR2 is FQNEAQ (reference sequence). V lost 10 bases to trimming and J lost 0 bases, with 12 bases between them. The CDR3 spells CATGRGSTNEKLFF. DNA for the CDR3: TGTGCCACGGGCAGAGGATCAACTAATGAAAAACTGTTTTTT.

V and J are TRBV15 and TRBJ2-2; the match to TRBD1 covers 8 bases. CDR3 length: 15 amino acids. The trim removed 5 bases at V and 7 bases at J, leaving 9 bases unmatched. CDR1 is LNHNV and CDR2 is YYDKDF in the germline V gene (reference sequence). The CDR3 reads CATSGQGQAIGELFF. The DNA for the CDR3 is TGTGCCACCAGCGGCCAGGGACAGGCGATCGGGGAGCTGTTTTTT. Drawing the rest from reference TRBV15 and TRBJ2-2, the complete variable domain is DAMVIQNPRYQVTQFGKPVTLSCSQTLNHNVMYWYQQKSSQAPKLLFHYYDKDFNNEADTPDNFQSRRPNTSFCFLDIRSPGLGDTAMYLCATSGQGQAIGELFFGEGSRLTVL.

The chain links TRBV12-3 or TRBV12-4 to TRBJ2-1; D is ambiguous. The germline V and J ends were trimmed by 7 bases and 8 bases, with 15 bases remaining between them. CDR3 length equals 13 residues. The CDR3 reads CASTFGLVYEQFF. The CDR3 DNA sequence: TGTGCCAGCACCTTTGGCCTAGTCTATGAGCAGTTCTTC.

This clone was counted only a few times. This chain uses TRBV18 with TRBJ1-1; D remains unclear. The CDR3 length is 17 residues. The V and J ends lost 3 bases and 1 base respectively, with 18 bases between them. CDR1 is KGHSH and CDR2 is LQKENI in the germline V gene. This CDR3 is CASSPRSSGIENTEAFF. Written as DNA, the CDR3 is TGTGCCAGCTCACCTCGGTCTTCTGGCATCGAGAACACTGAAGCTTTCTTT.

The chain has TRBV5-1 and TRBJ2-7, with 11 bases identical to TRBD1. V shed 6 bases and J 7 bases; nucleotides not matched to a gene: 12. Germline V gene data show CDR1 as SGHRS and CDR2 as YFSETQ. This CDR3 contains 15 residues. The CDR3 DNA is TGCGCCAGCACCTCCGGACAGGGGGCTTTGAGAGAGCAGTACTTC. Protein: CASTSGQGALREQYF.

This clone has only one observation. This chain links TRBV5-1 with TRBJ2-1, with D uncertain. V shed 4 bases and J shed 3 bases, with 14 bases lying between them. CDR1 is SGHRS, CDR2 YFSETQ, per germline. This CDR3 contains 15 residues. The CDR3 protein is CASSRRLEHYNEQFF. The CDR3 bases are TGCGCCAGCAGCCGCCGGCTAGAGCACTACAATGAGCAGTTCTTC.

This clone was seen just once. The CDR3 region is CASSEGGGYGNTIYF. CDR3 in DNA: TGCGCCAGCAGCGAAGGGGGGGGTTATGGAAACACCATATATTTT. The rearrangement links TRBV4-1 to TRBJ1-3; tentative D call: TRBD1 (6 bases). With 5 bases removed from V and 3 bases from J, the gap between germline ends came to 14 bases. The CDR3 runs 15 residues. Germline V gene sequence: CDR1 MGHRA, CDR2 YSYEKL.

The chain couples TRBV5-4 to TRBJ2-1; no reliable D call. V was shortened by 4 bases and J by 0 bases, with 8 bases between the two germline ends. CDR1 and CDR2 (germline): SGHNT, YYREEE (reference sequence). This CDR3 is built from 14 residues. The CDR3 loop reads CASSLPGSYNEQFF. The CDR3 nucleotides read TGTGCCAGCAGCCTTCCTGGCTCCTACAATGAGCAGTTCTTC.

This clone was counted between two and nine times. This CDR3 reads CASSYSGPGYGYTF. DNA of the CDR3: TGTGCCAGCAGTTACTCGGGGCCAGGGTACGGCTACACCTTC. This chain uses TRBV6-5 with TRBJ1-2, with a weak D call TRBD1 (5 bases). V was pared by 0 bases and J by 8 bases, with 13 bases between. Germline CDR1 is MNHEY and CDR2 is SVGAGI. The CDR3 covers 14 residues.

The chain recombines TRBV4-1 with TRBJ1-1; D perhaps matches TRBD1 (5 bases). Germline V gives CDR1 MGHRA, CDR2 YSYEKL. This CDR3 is 15 amino acids long. V lost 2 bases and J lost 1, with 11 bases in between. CDR3 in amino acids: CASSQLEGPNTEAFF. CDR3 bases: TGCGCCAGCAGCCAACTCGAGGGGCCGAACACTGAAGCTTTCTTT.

V usage is TRBV9 and J usage is TRBJ2-3; TRBD2 aligns across 14 bases. Germline V gene lookup returns CDR1 SGDLS and CDR2 YYNGEE. Trimming cost V 4 bases and J 0 bases; bases outside gene matches: 22. The CDR3 length is 23 residues. The CDR3 here is CASSHDRDMKTSGRGSSTDTQYF. For the CDR3, the DNA is TGTGCCAGCAGCCACGACCGGGACATGAAGACTAGCGGGAGGGGGTCTAGCACAGATACGCAGTATTTT.

This CDR3 is CASSVTSGLYEQYF. CDR3 nucleotide sequence: TGTGCCAGCAGCGTAACTAGCGGACTCTACGAGCAGTACTTC. This chain uses TRBV3-1 (or the pseudogene TRBV3-2) with TRBJ2-7, with 8 nucleotides matching TRBD2. The V gene's germline CDR1 is LGHDT and CDR2 YNNKEL (reference sequence). The CDR3 is 14 amino acids. With V trimmed by 5 bases and J by 3 bases, 6 bases remained unmatched.

The chain links TRBV6-5 to TRBJ1-2, with D tentatively TRBD1 (6 bases). Trimming stripped 8 bases from V and 2 bases from J, with 18 bases between. Germline V gene lookup returns CDR1 MNHEY and CDR2 SVGAGI. The CDR3 has 15 amino acids. CDR3 protein: CASEGRGAVNYGYTF. The CDR3 DNA reads TGTGCCAGCGAGGGAAGGGGGGCTGTAAACTATGGCTACACCTTC.

The chain uses TRBV6-2 or TRBV6-3 and TRBJ2-5; D is uncertain. CDR3 size: 14 residues. V was pared by 2 bases and J by 1 base, with 8 bases between. CDR1 is MNHEY and CDR2 is SVGEGT in the germline V gene. In DNA, the CDR3 is TGTGCCAGCAGTTACCCGACAAGCCAAGAGACCCAGTACTTC. Protein sequence: CASSYPTSQETQYF.

This sequence joins TRBV2 and TRBJ2-1, with D possibly matching TRBD2 (6 bases). The CDR3 sequence is 16 residues long. V lost 6 bases and J 10 bases, leaving 25 bases between the germline ends. From germline, CDR1 is SNHLY and CDR2 FYNNEI. Written as DNA, the CDR3 is TGTGCCAGCAGGGGCCGGGACTGGCTAGCGACCCCCGAGCAGTTCTTC. This sequence encodes CASRGRDWLATPEQFF. Full variable domain (outside the CDR3, taken from reference TRBV2 and TRBJ2-1): EPEVTQTPSHQVTQMGQEVILRCVPISNHLYFYWYRQILGQKVEFLVSFYNNEISEKSEIFDDQFSVERPDGSNFTLKIRSTKLEDSAMYFCASRGRDWLATPEQFFGPGTRLTVL.

A single count supports this clone. This chain links TRBV5-4 with TRBJ2-1, with TRBD2 as a possible D gene (6 bases). The germline CDR1 and CDR2 sequences are SGHNT and YYREEE (reference sequence). The CDR3 totals 15 residues. Trimming shortened V by 4 bases and J by 7 bases, and 18 bases separated the two germline ends. CDR3 sequence reads: CASSGPGPRGNEQFF. CDR3 DNA sequence: TGTGCCAGCAGCGGTCCGGGCCCCCGGGGGAATGAGCAGTTCTTC. The complete variable domain, with remaining parts taken from reference TRBV5-4 and TRBJ2-1, reads ETGVTQSPTHLIKTRGQQVTLRCSSQSGHNTVSWYQQALGQGPQFIFQYYREEENGRGNFPPRFSGLQFPNYSSELNVNALELDDSALYLCASSGPGPRGNEQFFGPGTRLTVL.

This chain links TRBV7-3 with TRBJ2-1, with D possibly matching TRBD2 (5 bases). V was trimmed by 5 bases and J by 10 bases, leaving 15 bases between them. The CDR3 is 13 residues long. Germline V CDR1 and CDR2: SGHTA, FQGTGA. CDR3 sequence (DNA): TGTGCCAGCAGCGACGGGCCCTCGGGGGAGCAGTTCTTC. It is translated as CASSDGPSGEQFF.

This clone appeared a few times. The CDR3 protein is CAWDSASYEQYF. The CDR3 nucleotides read TGTGCCTGGGACAGTGCCTCCTACGAGCAGTACTTC. The V call is TRBV30, the J call TRBJ2-7; possibly TRBD1 for D (5 bases). CDR3 length: 12 residues. Germline V gene data show CDR1 as GTSNPN and CDR2 as SVGIG (reference sequence). Trimming cost V 5 bases and J 0 bases, with 8 bases left between them.

The chain is built from TRBV15 and TRBJ1-3; perhaps TRBD1 as D (6 bases). CDR3 length: 17 amino acids. CDR1 and CDR2 (germline): LNHNV, YYDKDF (reference sequence). The germline V and J ends were trimmed by 1 base and 2 bases, with 15 bases remaining between them. The CDR3 DNA reads TGTGCCACCAGCAGAGGAAGGCCAGGGGCTACTGGAAACACCATATATTTT. This sequence encodes CATSRGRPGATGNTIYF.

The chain uses TRBV6-5 and TRBJ1-5; D unclear. The CDR3 is 15 residues long. The V and J ends lost 6 bases and 7 bases respectively, with 19 bases between them. Looked up from germline, CDR1 is MNHEY and CDR2 is SVGAGI. This CDR3 is CASSPSGGPEQPQHF. As DNA, the CDR3 is TGTGCCAGCAGCCCCTCCGGAGGGCCGGAACAGCCCCAGCATTTT.

The chain recombines TRBV21-1 with TRBJ1-6. TRBV21-1 is designated a pseudogene. The CDR3 covers 16 residues. The CDR3 coding sequence is TGTGCCACACCTAGCTGGACTCCCCTCTATAATTCACCCCTCCACTTT. Translation: CATPSWTPLYNSPLHF.

V gene TRBV10-1 combines with J gene TRBJ2-3, with 8 bases matching TRBD1. J lost 1 base, V lost 5 bases, and 5 bases had no gene match. CDR3 length equals 15 residues. In germline, CDR1 is WNHNN, CDR2 SYGVQD (reference sequence). CDR3 DNA sequence: TGCGCCAGCAGTATGGGACAGGCTGGCACAGATACGCAGTATTTT. This translates into CASSMGQAGTDTQYF.